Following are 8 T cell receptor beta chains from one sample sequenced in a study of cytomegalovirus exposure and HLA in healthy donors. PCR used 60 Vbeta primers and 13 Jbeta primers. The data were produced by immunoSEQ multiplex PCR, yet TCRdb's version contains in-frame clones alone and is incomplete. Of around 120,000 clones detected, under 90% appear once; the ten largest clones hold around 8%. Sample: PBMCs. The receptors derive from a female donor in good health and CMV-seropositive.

CDR3 sequence: CASSSSGEQYF. The CDR3 DNA reads as TGCGCCAGCAGCAGCAGCGGCGAGCAGTACTTC. The chain combines TRBV5-1 with TRBJ2-7; perhaps TRBD2 as D (5 bases). Trimming pared 4 bases from V and 6 bases from J, leaving 8 bases between. There are 11 residues in the CDR3. Germline V gene sequence: CDR1 SGHRS, CDR2 YFSETQ.

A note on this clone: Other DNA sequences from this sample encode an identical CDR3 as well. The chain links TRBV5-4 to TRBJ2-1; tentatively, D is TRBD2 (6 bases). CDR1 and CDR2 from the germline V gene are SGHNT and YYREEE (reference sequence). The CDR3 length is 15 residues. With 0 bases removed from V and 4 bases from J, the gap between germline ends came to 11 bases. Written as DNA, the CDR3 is TGTGCCAGCAGCTTGGGAGGAGGACTATACAATGAGCAGTTCTTC. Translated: CASSLGGGLYNEQFF.

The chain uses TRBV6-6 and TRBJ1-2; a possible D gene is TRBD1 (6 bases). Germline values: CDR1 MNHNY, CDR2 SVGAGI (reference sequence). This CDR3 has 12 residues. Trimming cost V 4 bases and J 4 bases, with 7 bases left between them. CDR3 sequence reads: CASSSDSYGYTF. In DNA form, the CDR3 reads TGTGCCAGCAGTTCGGACAGCTATGGCTACACCTTC.

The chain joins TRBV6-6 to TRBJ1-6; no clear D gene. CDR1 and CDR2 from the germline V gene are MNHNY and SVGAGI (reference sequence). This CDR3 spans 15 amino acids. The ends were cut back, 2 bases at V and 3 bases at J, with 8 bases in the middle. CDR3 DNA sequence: TGTGCCAGCAGTTACGCCCAGAACTATAATTCACCCCTCCACTTT. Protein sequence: CASSYAQNYNSPLHF.

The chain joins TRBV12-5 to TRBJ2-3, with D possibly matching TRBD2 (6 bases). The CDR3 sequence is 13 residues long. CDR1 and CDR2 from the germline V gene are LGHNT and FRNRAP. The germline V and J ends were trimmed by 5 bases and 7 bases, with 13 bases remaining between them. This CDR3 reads CASGRPGLHTQYF. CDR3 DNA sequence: TGTGCTAGTGGTCGCCCGGGACTTCATACGCAGTATTTT.

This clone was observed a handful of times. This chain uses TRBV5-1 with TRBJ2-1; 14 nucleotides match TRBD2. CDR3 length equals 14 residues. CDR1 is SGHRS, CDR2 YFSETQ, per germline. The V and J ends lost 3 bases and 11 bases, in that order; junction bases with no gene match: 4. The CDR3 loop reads CASSWGTSGGQQFF. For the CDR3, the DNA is TGCGCCAGCAGCTGGGGGACTAGCGGGGGACAGCAGTTCTTC.

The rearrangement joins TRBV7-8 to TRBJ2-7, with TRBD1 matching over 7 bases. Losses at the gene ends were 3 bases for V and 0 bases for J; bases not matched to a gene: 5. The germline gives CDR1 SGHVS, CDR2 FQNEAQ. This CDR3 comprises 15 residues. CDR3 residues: CASSLGQLSSYEQYF. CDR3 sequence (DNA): TGTGCCAGCAGCTTGGGACAGTTATCCTCCTACGAGCAGTACTTC.

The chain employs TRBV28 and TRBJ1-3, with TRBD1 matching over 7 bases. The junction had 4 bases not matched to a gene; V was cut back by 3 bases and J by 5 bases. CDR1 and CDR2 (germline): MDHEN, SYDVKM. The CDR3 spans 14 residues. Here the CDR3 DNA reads TGTGCCAGCAGTTTGGAGGGGGCAAGAAACACCATATATTTT. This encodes CASSLEGARNTIYF. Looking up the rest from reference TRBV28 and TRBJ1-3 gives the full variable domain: DVKVTQSSRYLVKRTGEKVFLECVQDMDHENMFWYRQDPGLGLRLIYFSYDVKMKEKGDIPEGYSVSREKKERFSLILESASTNQTSMYLCASSLEGARNTIYFGEGSWLTVV.